The entry below describes one T cell receptor (beta chain). All trial patients relapsed after autologous stem cell transplantation. The repertoire was sequenced with immunoSEQ multiplex PCR; TCRdb's copy has only in-frame clones and lacks some. This table has 30,000 to 35,000 clones, 65% to 90% appearing once. The data originate from a study of PD-1 blockade in classical Hodgkin lymphoma. Germline values: CDR1 LNHDA, CDR2 SQIVND (reference sequence). This CDR3 spans 14 amino acids. V shed 3 bases and J 4 bases; nucleotides not matched to a gene: 3. The clonotype comes from a human donor with classical Hodgkin lymphoma. The V and J genes are TRBV19 and TRBJ2-1; 7 bases line up with TRBD2. This specimen consisted of peripheral blood mononuclear cells (PBMCs), obtained at baseline. The chain's CDR3 is CASSMAGVYNEQFF. CDR3 nucleotide sequence: TGTGCCAGTAGTATGGCGGGGGTGTACAATGAGCAGTTCTTC.